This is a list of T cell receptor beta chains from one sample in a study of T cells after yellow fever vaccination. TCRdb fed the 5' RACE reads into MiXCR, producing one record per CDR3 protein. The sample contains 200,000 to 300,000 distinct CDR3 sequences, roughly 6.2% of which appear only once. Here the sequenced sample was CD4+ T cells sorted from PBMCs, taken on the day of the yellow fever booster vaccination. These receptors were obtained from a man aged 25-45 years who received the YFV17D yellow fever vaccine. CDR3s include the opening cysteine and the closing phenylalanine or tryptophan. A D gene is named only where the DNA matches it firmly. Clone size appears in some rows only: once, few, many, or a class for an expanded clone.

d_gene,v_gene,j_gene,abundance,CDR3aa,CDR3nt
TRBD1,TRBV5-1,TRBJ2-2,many,CASSFGQGDTGELFF,TGCGCCAGCAGCTTTGGACAGGGGGACACCGGGGAGCTGTTTTTT
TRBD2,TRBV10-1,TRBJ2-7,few,CASRGLAGGFFTREQYF,TGCGCCAGCAGGGGTTTAGCGGGAGGTTTTTTTACCCGGGAGCAGTACTTC
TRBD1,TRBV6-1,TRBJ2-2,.,CASAGQGNTGELFF,TGTGCCAGCGCCGGACAGGGGAACACCGGGGAGCTGTTTTTT
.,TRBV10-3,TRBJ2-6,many,CATAGQPSGANVLTF,TGTGCCACGGCAGGACAACCCTCTGGGGCCAACGTCCTGACTTTC
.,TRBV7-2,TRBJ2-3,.,CASSLGSGRNTDTQYF,TGTGCCAGCAGCTTAGGTTCAGGGAGGAACACAGATACGCAGTATTTT
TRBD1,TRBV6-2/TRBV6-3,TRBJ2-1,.,CASSPRGGQGGHEQFF,TGTGCCAGCAGTCCCCGCGGCGGCCAAGGGGGCCATGAGCAGTTCTTC
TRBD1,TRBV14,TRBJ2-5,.,CASSQVRGPQETQYF,TGTGCCAGCAGCCAAGTGAGGGGGCCTCAGGAGACCCAGTACTTC
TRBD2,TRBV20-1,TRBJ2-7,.,CIRGSRTYEQYF,TGCATTCGCGGGAGTCGGACCTACGAGCAGTACTTC
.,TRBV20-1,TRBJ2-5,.,CSARDFMGLRGHQETQYF,TGCAGTGCTAGAGATTTTATGGGGTTGCGGGGGCATCAAGAGACCCAGTACTTC
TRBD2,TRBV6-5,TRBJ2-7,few,CASRTGGIYEQYF,TGTGCCAGCAGAACGGGAGGGATCTACGAGCAGTACTTC
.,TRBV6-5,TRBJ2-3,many,CASSYSKFVDDTQYF,TGTGCCAGCAGTTACTCGAAATTCGTAGACGATACGCAGTATTTT
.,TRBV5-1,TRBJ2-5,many,CASSLTGNEETQYF,TGCGCCAGCAGCTTGACCGGGAATGAAGAGACCCAGTACTTC
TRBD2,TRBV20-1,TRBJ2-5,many,CSVAGGPNLETQYF,TGCAGTGTTGCGGGAGGGCCGAATTTAGAGACCCAGTACTTC
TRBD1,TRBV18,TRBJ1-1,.,CASSHSGTGDTEAFF,TGTGCCAGCTCACACTCCGGGACAGGGGACACTGAAGCTTTCTTT
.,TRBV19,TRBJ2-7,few,CASGPSSYEQYF,TGTGCCAGTGGACCGAGCTCCTACGAGCAGTACTTC
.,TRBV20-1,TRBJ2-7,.,CSGEALGNEQYF,TGCAGTGGGGAGGCTCTAGGGAACGAGCAGTACTTC
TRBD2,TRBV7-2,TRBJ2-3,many,CASSLAGGRVTDTQYF,TGTGCCAGCAGCTTAGCGGGCGGGAGGGTCACAGATACGCAGTATTTT
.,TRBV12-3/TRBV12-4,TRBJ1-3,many,CASSLYEGSGNTIYF,TGTGCCAGCAGTTTATACGAGGGCTCTGGAAACACCATATATTTT
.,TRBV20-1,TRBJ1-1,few,CSASQARNTEAFF,TGCAGTGCTAGCCAGGCCCGTAACACTGAAGCTTTCTTT
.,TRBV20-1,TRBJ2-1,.,CSASHPSYYNEQFF,TGCAGTGCTAGCCATCCTTCCTACTACAATGAGCAGTTCTTC
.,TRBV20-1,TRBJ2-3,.,CSASFRTGKAEYF,TGCAGTGCTAGCTTCCGGACCGGTAAGGCGGAGTATTTT
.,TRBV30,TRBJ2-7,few,CAATTPGSSYEQYF,TGTGCCGCCACGACCCCCGGGTCCTCCTACGAGCAGTACTTC
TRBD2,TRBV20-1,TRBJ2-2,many,CSALAGGSTGELFF,TGCAGTGCTCTAGCGGGAGGGAGTACCGGGGAGCTGTTTTTT
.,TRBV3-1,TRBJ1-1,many,CASSHVTEAFF,TGTGCCAGCAGCCACGTAACTGAAGCTTTCTTT
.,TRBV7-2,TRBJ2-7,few,CASSQKQVAYEQYF,TGTGCCAGCAGCCAGAAACAGGTCGCCTACGAGCAGTACTTC
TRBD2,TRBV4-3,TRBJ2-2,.,CASSLISGRAMKGELFF,TGCGCCAGCAGCTTAATTAGCGGGAGGGCCATGAAAGGGGAGCTGTTTTTT
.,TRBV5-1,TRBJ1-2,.,CASSLEDNYGYTF,TGCGCCAGCAGCTTGGAAGACAACTATGGCTACACCTTC
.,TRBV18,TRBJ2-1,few,CASSPVERRGQFF,TGTGCCAGCTCACCCGTAGAGCGGCGGGGGCAGTTCTTC
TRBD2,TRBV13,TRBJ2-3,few,CASSLTSGMDTQYF,TGTGCCAGCAGCTTGACTAGCGGGATGGATACGCAGTATTTT
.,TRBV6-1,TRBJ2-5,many,CASSHGGRETQYF,TGTGCCAGCAGCCACGGGGGGCGGGAGACCCAGTACTTC
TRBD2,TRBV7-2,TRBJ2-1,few,CASSLRETTYNEQFF,TGTGCCAGCAGCTTGCGGGAGACAACGTACAATGAGCAGTTCTTC
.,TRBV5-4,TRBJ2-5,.,CASSLRAHETQYF,TGTGCCAGCAGCTTGAGGGCCCACGAGACCCAGTACTTC
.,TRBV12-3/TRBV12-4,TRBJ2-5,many,CASRPGLGKETQYF,TGTGCCAGCAGGCCCGGCCTAGGGAAGGAGACCCAGTACTTC
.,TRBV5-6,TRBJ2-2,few,CASSFGFANTGELFF,TGTGCCAGCAGCTTCGGGTTCGCGAACACCGGGGAGCTGTTTTTT
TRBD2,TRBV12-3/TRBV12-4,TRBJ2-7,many,CASSPSSGRAEYF,TGTGCCAGCAGTCCCTCGAGCGGGAGGGCCGAGTACTTC
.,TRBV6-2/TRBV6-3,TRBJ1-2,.,CASSYEPKVNGYTF,TGTGCCAGCAGTTACGAACCTAAGGTGAATGGCTACACCTTC
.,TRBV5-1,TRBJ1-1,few,CASSYSDRHEAFF,TGCGCCAGCAGCTATTCCGACAGGCATGAAGCTTTCTTT
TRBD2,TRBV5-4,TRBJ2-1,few,CASSQESGGLYGEQFF,TGTGCCAGCAGCCAGGAGTCGGGAGGGTTATATGGTGAGCAGTTCTTC
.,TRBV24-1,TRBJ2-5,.,CATSDLFPPRPRCGETQYF,TGTGCCACCAGTGATTTGTTCCCTCCACGGCCTCGGTGTGGAGAGACCCAGTACTTC
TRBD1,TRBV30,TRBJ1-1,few,CAWNRPGQDTEAFF,TGTGCATGGAACCGTCCGGGACAGGACACTGAAGCTTTCTTT
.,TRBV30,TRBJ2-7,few,CAWSDLTFYEQYF,TGTGCCTGGAGCGACCTGACCTTCTACGAGCAGTACTTC
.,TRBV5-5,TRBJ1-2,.,CASSLGTASNYGYTF,TGTGCCAGCAGCTTGGGGACAGCCTCAAACTATGGCTACACCTTC
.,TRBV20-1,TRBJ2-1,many,CSAKTRSYNEQFF,TGCAGTGCTAAGACTAGGTCCTACAATGAGCAGTTCTTC
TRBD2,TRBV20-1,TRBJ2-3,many,CSATPRSGRVTDTQYF,TGCAGTGCTACTCCGAGGAGCGGGAGGGTCACAGATACGCAGTATTTT
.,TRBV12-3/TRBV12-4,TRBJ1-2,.,CASSPRRGNYGYTF,TGTGCCAGCAGTCCCAGAAGAGGGAACTATGGCTACACCTTC
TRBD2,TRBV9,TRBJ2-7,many,CASSRGLAAYEQYF,TGTGCCAGCAGCCGAGGACTAGCGGCCTACGAGCAGTACTTC
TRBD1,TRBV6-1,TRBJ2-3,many,CASSEHSGQGPGPYF,TGTGCCAGCAGTGAACATTCGGGACAGGGCCCGGGTCCGTATTTT
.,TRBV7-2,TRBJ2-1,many,CASRYDHYNEQFF,TGTGCCAGCAGATATGACCATTACAATGAGCAGTTCTTC
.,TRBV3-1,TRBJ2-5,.,CASSQDLNSETQYF,TGTGCCAGCAGCCAAGATTTAAATTCCGAGACCCAGTACTTC
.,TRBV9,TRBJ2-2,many,CASSVGGSGELFF,TGTGCCAGCAGCGTAGGGGGATCCGGGGAGCTGTTTTTT
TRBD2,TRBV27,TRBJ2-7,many,CASTLTSASYEQYF,TGTGCCAGCACCCTGACTAGCGCATCCTACGAGCAGTACTTC
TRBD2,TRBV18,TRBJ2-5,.,CASSPPLATSGSVGMETQYF,TGTGCCAGCTCACCTCCTCTTGCGACTAGCGGGAGTGTCGGCATGGAGACCCAGTACTTC
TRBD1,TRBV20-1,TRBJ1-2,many,CSAGDRGLYGYTF,TGCAGTGCAGGGGACAGGGGTCTTTATGGCTACACCTTC
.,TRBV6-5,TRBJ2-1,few,CASSYNQVNNEQFF,TGTGCCAGCAGTTACAACCAGGTAAACAATGAGCAGTTCTTC
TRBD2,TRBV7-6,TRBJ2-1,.,CASSLGELAGRQFF,TGTGCCAGCAGCTTAGGTGAGCTAGCGGGACGGCAGTTCTTC
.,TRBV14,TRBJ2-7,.,CASSQDQRVRVHYEQYF,TGTGCCAGCAGCCAAGACCAGCGGGTCAGGGTCCACTACGAGCAGTACTTC
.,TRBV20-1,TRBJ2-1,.,CSARSGHPLNEQFF,TGCAGTGCTAGAAGCGGGCACCCTTTAAATGAGCAGTTCTTC
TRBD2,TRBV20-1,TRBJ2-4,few,CSARDRLAGGRENIQYF,TGCAGTGCTAGAGATCGACTAGCGGGAGGAAGGGAAAACATTCAGTACTTC
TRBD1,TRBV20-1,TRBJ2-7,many,CSGRGQGYEQYF,TGCAGTGGTAGGGGACAGGGCTACGAGCAGTACTTC
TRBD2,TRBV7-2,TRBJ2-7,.,CASSLVGLRLAGAEQYF,TGTGCCAGCAGCTTAGTGGGGTTAAGGCTAGCGGGAGCCGAGCAGTACTTC